Only a few counts were recorded for the clone carrying this T cell receptor (beta chain). Its antigen remains unknown. TCRdb processed the 5' RACE reads anew with MiXCR; each CDR3 protein has one entry. The table shows 150,000 to 200,000 distinct CDR3 sequences, with roughly 11% occurring only once. These data belong to a study of T-cell memory formation after mild COVID-19. General study findings and limits: Specificity for SARS-CoV-2 was not confirmed among the second-wave clones peaking on day 37.

The CDR3 runs to 15 residues. The V gene lost 8 bases and the J gene lost 4 bases, with 17 bases spanning the gap. CDR1 is MNHEY, CDR2 SVGEGT, per germline. Sequencing used PBMCs or a T cell subset sorted from them (not recorded which). This receptor was obtained from a man between 18 and 29 years old who had mild COVID-19 (a few samples of this study predate the infection). Cell type and time point are not known. The V and J genes are TRBV6-2 or TRBV6-3 and TRBJ2-2; D is perhaps TRBD1 or TRBD2 (6 bases each). CDR3 residues: CASRDQGTPTGELFF. CDR3 nucleotide sequence: TGTGCCAGCCGGGACCAGGGGACTCCCACCGGGGAGCTGTTTTTT.